The source of this TCR beta chain is a study of blood T cell repertoires in COVID-19. On the study more broadly: Spain, Italy and the United States supplied samples that represented acute and convalescent COVID-19. T cells, B-cell-depleted T cells, or PBMCs provided the cDNA or gDNA that served as material.

Per the study methods: Reference gene primer amplification in the assay estimated nucleated cell counts. Clones were sequenced by immunoSEQ multiplex PCR, and TCRdb holds only the in-frame ones, with some missing. That table supplies the V and J calls and clone size; D and trimming were determined from the DNA. The repertoire holds 60,000 to 65,000 clones, roughly four fifths seen once, with roughly 18% in the top ten. Germline V gene data show CDR1 as MGHRA and CDR2 as YSYEKL. The ends lost 0 bases at V and 1 base at J; junction bases unmatched: 5. The CDR3 sequence is 16 residues long. The receptor's source is a man between 60 and 70 years old with acute or convalescent COVID-19. The sequencing input was peripheral blood. The V gene is TRBV4-1, the J gene TRBJ2-5; 7 nucleotides agree with TRBD2. The CDR3 sequence: CASSQDHASGQETQYF. The CDR3 nucleotides are TGCGCCAGCAGCCAAGATCACGCTAGCGGCCAAGAGACCCAGTACTTC.